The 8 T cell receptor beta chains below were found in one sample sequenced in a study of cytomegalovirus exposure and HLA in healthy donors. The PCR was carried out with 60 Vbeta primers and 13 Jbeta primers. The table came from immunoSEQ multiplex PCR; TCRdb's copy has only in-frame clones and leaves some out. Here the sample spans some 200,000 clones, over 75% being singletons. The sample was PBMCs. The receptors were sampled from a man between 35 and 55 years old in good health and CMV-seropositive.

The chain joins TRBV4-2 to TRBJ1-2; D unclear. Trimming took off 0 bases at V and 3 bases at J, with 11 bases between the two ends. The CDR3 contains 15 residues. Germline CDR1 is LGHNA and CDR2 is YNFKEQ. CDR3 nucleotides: TGTGCCAGCAGCCAAGATCGGGGATCGGACTATGGCTACACCTTC. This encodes CASSQDRGSDYGYTF.

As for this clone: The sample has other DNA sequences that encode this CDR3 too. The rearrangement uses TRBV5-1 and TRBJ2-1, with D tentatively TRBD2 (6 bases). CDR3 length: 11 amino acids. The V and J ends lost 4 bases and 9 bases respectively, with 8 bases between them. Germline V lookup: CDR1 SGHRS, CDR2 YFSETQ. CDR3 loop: CASSGGFEQFF. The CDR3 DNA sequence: TGCGCCAGCAGCGGAGGGTTTGAGCAGTTCTTC.

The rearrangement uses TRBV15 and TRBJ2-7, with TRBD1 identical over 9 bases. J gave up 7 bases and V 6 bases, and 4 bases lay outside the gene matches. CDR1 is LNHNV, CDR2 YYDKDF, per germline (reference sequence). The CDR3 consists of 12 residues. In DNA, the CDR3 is TGTGCCACCAGTACAGGGGGCAGGGAGCAGTACTTC. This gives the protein CATSTGGREQYF.

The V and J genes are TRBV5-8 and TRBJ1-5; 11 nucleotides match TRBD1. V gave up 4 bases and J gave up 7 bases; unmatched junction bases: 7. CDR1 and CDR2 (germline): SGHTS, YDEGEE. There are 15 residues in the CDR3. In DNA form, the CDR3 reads TGTGCCAGCAGCACCCGGGACAGGGGGAAACAGCCCCAGCATTTT. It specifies CASSTRDRGKQPQHF. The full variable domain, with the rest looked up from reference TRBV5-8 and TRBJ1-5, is EAGVTQSPTHLIKTRGQQATLRCSPISGHTSVYWYQQALGLGLQFLLWYDEGEERNRGNFPPRFSGRQFPNYSSELNVNALELEDSALYLCASSTRDRGKQPQHFGDGTRLSIL.

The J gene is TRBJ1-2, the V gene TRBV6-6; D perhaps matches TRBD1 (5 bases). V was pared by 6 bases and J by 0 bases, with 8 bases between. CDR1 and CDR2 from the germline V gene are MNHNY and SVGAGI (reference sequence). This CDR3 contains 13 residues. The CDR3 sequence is CASSPTANYGYTF. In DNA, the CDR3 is TGTGCCAGCAGCCCGACAGCTAACTATGGCTACACCTTC.

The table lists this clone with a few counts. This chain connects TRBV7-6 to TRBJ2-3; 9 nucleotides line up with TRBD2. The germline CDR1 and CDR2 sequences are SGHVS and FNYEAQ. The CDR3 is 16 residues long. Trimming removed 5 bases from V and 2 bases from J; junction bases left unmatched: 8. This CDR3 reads CASSDYSGGYTDTQYF. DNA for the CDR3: TGTGCCAGCAGCGATTATAGCGGGGGCTACACAGATACGCAGTATTTT.

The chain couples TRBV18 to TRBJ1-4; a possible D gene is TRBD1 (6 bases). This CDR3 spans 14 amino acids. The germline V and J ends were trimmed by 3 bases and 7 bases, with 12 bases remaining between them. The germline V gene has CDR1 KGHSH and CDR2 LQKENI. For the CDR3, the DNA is TGTGCCAGCTCACCCAAGGGAGGGGGTGAAAAACTGTTTTTT. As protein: CASSPKGGGEKLFF. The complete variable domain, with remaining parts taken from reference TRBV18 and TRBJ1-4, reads NAGVMQNPRHLVRRRGQEARLRCSPMKGHSHVYWYRQLPEEGLKFMVYLQKENIIDESGMPKERFSAEFPKEGPSILRIQQVVRGDSAAYFCASSPKGGGEKLFFGSGTQLSVL.

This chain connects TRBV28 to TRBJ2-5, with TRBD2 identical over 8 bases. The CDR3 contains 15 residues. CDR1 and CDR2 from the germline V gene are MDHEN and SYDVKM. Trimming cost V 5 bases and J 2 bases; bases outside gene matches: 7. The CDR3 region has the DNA TGTGCCAGCAGTGACGGGACTAGAAGTCAAGAGACCCAGTACTTC. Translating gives CASSDGTRSQETQYF.